This T cell receptor beta chain was observed in a study of blood T cell repertoires in COVID-19 (dated by TCRdb to 2020 to 2021). Describing the broader study: Samples from collaborators originated in the United States, Italy and Spain and spanned both the acute and convalescent phases of COVID-19. The prospective study material was composed of cDNA or gDNA derived from T cells, B-cell-depleted T cells, or PBMCs. Deeply sampled blood TCRbeta repertoires from subjects exposed to, actively infected with, or recovered from COVID-19 were included in the dataset. The repertoires were released in a freely available public database intended as a resource for research on the immune response to SARS-CoV-2. Samples were obtained from the ongoing ImmuneRACE study (first 160 participants) and from about 1,300 subjects provided by 6 global collaborators. Nearly every sample came with metadata listing a de-identified subject ID, COVID-19 status, age in years and sex. Where HLA class I and class II types were available, the types were taken from metadata supplied by the sample provider, not from assay-based typing.

Whole blood was collected in K2EDTA tubes by collaborating institutions according to the institutions' own protocols. For TCRbeta analysis, collaborator samples were shipped as frozen whole blood, as isolated PBMCs, or as DNA extracted from either sample type. Broader findings and caveats from the paper: Clinical and demographic metadata were provided uncurated, with the amount varying by source and participant.

A note on this clone: Its antigen specificity is not known. Base qualities are not recorded, but no much larger clone differs from it by a single base.

TCRbeta CDR3 regions were amplified from genomic DNA by means of the immunoSEQ Assay, a bias-controlled multiplex PCR. The authors processed their data as follows. Within the assay, amplification of reference gene primers was used to estimate how many nucleated cells each sample contained. Sequence reads were collapsed and filtered to measure the absolute abundance of every unique TCRbeta CDR3 rearrangement. For each sample, productive Simpson clonality was calculated by taking the square root of Simpson's diversity index across productive rearrangements. TCRdb provides this immuneACCESS table in a form limited to in-frame rearrangements. Some clones are lacking; in checked studies, under half of them reflect an unresolved V gene, and why the rest are absent is not known. Clone size and the V and J calls come from that table; the DNA yielded D and trimming. The sample table shows hundreds of thousands of clones, and around 90% are seen once. The top ten constitute 9% to 9.5% of the sample.

Reading from cysteine to phenylalanine, the CDR3 counts 16 amino acids. This entry keeps only the CDR3 DNA: 48 bases, framed from base 1. Trimming removed 3 bases from V and 5 bases from J; the gene matches leave 8 bases unexplained. The germline V gene sets CDR1 to SGDLS and CDR2 to YYNGEE. The sample consisted of peripheral blood. This receptor was identified in a man between 18 and 29 years old with active or convalescent COVID-19. The rearrangement joined TRBV9 to TRBJ1-6, and TRBD1 matches 7 of the central bases. The encoded CDR3 is CASSAGDRVDNSPLHF. The sequenced DNA: TGTGCCAGCAGCGCAGGAGACAGGGTTGATAATTCACCCCTCCACTTT. The entire variable domain, with the stretches around the CDR3 drawn from the reference TRBV9 and TRBJ1-6 proteins, is DSGVTQTPKHLITATGQRVTLRCSPRSGDLSVYWYQQSLDQGLQFLIQYYNGEERAKGNILERFSAQQFPDLHSELNLSSLELGDSALYFCASSAGDRVDNSPLHFGNGTRLTVT.